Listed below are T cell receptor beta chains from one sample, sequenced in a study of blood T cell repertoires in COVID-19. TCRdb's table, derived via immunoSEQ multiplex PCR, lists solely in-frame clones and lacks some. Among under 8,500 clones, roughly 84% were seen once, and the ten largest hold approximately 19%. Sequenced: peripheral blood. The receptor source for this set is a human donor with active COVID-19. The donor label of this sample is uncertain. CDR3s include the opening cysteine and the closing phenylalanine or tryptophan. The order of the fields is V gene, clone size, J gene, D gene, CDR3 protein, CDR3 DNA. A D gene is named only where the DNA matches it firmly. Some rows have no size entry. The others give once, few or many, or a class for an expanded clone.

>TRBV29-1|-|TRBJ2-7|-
CSVDIQGVYEQYF
TGCAGCGTTGATATTCAAGGGGTCTACGAGCAGTACTTC
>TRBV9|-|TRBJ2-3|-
CASSPPPGSTADTQYF
TGTGCCAGCAGCCCACCTCCCGGGAGTACCGCAGATACGCAGTATTTT
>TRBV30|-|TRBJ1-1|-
CAWSGGEGQHEAFF
TGTGCCTGGAGTGGGGGGGAGGGACAACATGAAGCTTTCTTT
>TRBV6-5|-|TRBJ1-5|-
CASVVGGASPQPQHF
TGTGCCAGCGTTGTGGGGGGGGCCAGTCCTCAGCCCCAGCATTTT
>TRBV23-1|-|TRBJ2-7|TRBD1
CASSHRQWGQRTYEQYF
TGCGCCAGCAGTCACCGCCAGTGGGGACAGAGAACTTACGAGCAGTACTTC
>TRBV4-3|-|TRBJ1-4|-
CASSPHGTNEKLFF
TGCGCCAGCAGCCCCCACGGTACCAATGAAAAACTGTTTTTT
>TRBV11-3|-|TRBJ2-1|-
CASSGDRGNEQFF
TGTGCCAGCTCGGGGGACCGGGGGAATGAGCAGTTCTTC
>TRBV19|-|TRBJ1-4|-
CASTPTKGIWTTNEKLFF
TGTGCCAGTACCCCAACCAAGGGGATTTGGACAACTAATGAAAAACTGTTTTTT
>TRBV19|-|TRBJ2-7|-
CASSIEQGMYEQYF
TGTGCCAGTAGTATAGAGCAGGGAATGTACGAGCAGTACTTC
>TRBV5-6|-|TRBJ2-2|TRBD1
CASSLATGGPTGELFF
TGTGCCAGCAGCTTGGCCACAGGGGGCCCCACCGGGGAGCTGTTTTTT
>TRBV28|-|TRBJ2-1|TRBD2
CASTLTGTSGRVDEQFF
TGTGCCAGCACTTTAACCGGGACTAGCGGGAGGGTGGATGAGCAGTTCTTC
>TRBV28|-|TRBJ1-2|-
CASKTLGVQYGYTF
TGTGCCAGCAAAACACTTGGTGTACAGTATGGCTACACCTTC
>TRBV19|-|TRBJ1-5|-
CASSLGGTVNQPQHF
TGTGCCAGTAGCCTCGGGGGGACGGTCAATCAGCCCCAGCATTTT
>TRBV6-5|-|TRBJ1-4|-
CASRDGQFGEKLFF
TGTGCCAGCAGGGACGGACAGTTTGGCGAAAAACTGTTTTTT
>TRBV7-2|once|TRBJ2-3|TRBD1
CASSSRTGPDTQYF
TGTGCCAGCAGCTCCCGGACAGGGCCAGATACGCAGTATTTT
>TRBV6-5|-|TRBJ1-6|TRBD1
CASRTGLGSPLHF
TGTGCCAGCAGGACAGGGCTAGGATCACCCCTCCACTTT
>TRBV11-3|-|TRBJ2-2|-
CASSSATGTGELFF
TGTGCCAGCAGCTCAGCGACGGGCACCGGGGAGCTGTTTTTT
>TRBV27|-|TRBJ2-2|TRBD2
CASSFGLAGITGELFF
TGTGCCAGCAGTTTTGGACTAGCGGGGATCACCGGGGAGCTGTTTTTT
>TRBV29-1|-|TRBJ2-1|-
CSVDLEDEQFF
TGCAGCGTTGACCTAGAGGATGAGCAGTTCTTC
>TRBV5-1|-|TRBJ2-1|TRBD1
CASSFQGAYNEQFF
TGCGCCAGCAGCTTTCAGGGGGCCTACAATGAGCAGTTCTTC
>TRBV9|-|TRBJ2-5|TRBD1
CASSLTGGGETQYF
TGTGCCAGCAGCCTAACAGGGGGTGGGGAGACCCAGTACTTC
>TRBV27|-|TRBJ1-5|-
CASSLGQSNQPQHF
TGTGCCAGCAGTTTAGGTCAGTCCAATCAGCCCCAGCATTTT
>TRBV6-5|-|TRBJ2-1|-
CASSYSTASYNEQFF
TGTGCCAGCAGTTACTCGACAGCTTCCTACAATGAGCAGTTCTTC
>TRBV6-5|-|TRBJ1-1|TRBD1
CASSSRDRDTEAFF
TGTGCCAGCAGCTCCCGTGACAGGGACACTGAAGCTTTCTTT
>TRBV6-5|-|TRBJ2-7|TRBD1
CASSSTGDHEQYF
TGTGCCAGCAGCTCCACAGGGGACCACGAGCAGTACTTC
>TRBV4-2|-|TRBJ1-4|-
CASSQEGPFLATNEKLFF
TGTGCCAGCAGCCAAGAAGGTCCCTTTCTAGCAACTAATGAAAAACTGTTTTTT
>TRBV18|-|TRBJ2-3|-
CASSPGGNSDTQYF
TGTGCCAGCTCACCAGGCGGGAACTCAGATACGCAGTATTTT
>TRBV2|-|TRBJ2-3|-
CASYTSPWGGGTDTQYF
TGTGCCAGCTACACTTCTCCATGGGGAGGTGGCACAGATACGCAGTATTTT
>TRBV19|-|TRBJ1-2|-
CASSIRADNNYGYTF
TGTGCCAGTAGTATAAGAGCTGACAATAACTATGGCTACACCTTC
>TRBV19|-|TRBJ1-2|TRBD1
CASSPGQAYYGYTF
TGTGCCAGTAGTCCGGGACAGGCCTACTATGGCTACACCTTC
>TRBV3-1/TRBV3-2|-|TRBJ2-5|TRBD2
CASSPWTSGQETQYF
TGTGCCAGCAGCCCCTGGACTAGCGGCCAAGAGACCCAGTACTTC
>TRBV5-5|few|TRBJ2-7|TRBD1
CASSLEGQGTYEQYF
TGTGCCAGCAGCTTGGAGGGACAGGGGACCTACGAGCAGTACTTC
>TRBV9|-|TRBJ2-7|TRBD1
CASSYGGQGIGEQYF
TGTGCCAGCAGCTACGGAGGACAGGGTATTGGGGAGCAGTACTTC
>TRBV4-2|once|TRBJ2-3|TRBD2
CASSRSVLGTIPTDTQYF
TGTGCCAGCAGCCGATCCGTCCTCGGGACTATACCCACAGATACGCAGTATTTT
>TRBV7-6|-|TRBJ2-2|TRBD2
CASSVNLAANTGELFF
TGTGCCAGCAGCGTAAACCTAGCGGCGAACACCGGGGAGCTGTTTTTT
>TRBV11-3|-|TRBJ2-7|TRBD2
CASSLGGGEQYF
TGTGCCAGCAGCTTAGGGGGAGGGGAGCAGTACTTC
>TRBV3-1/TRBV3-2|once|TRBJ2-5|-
CASSQGRGKETQYF
TGTGCCAGCAGCCAAGGCAGGGGTAAAGAGACCCAGTACTTC
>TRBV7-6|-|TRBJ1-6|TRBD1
CASSLGGGRNSPLHF
TGTGCCAGCAGCTTAGGAGGGGGCCGGAATTCACCCCTCCACTTT
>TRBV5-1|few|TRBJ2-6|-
CASSLGEFGANVLTF
TGCGCCAGCAGCTTGGGAGAGTTTGGGGCCAACGTCCTGACTTTC
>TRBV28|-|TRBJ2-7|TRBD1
CASSFGQGPYEQYF
TGTGCCAGCAGTTTTGGACAGGGACCCTACGAGCAGTACTTC
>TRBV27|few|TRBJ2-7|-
CASSSWGARLDEQYF
TGTGCCAGCAGTTCGTGGGGCGCCCGGCTAGACGAGCAGTACTTC
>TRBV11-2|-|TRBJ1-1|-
CASSGFVGRRNTEAFF
TGTGCCAGCAGCGGCTTTGTGGGGAGGCGGAACACTGAAGCTTTCTTT
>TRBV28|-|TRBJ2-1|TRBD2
CASSIKGLAGAGEQFF
TGTGCCAGCAGTATAAAGGGACTAGCGGGAGCAGGGGAGCAGTTCTTC
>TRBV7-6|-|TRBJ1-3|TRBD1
CASSLGRGSGNTIYF
TGTGCCAGCAGCTTAGGCAGGGGGTCTGGAAACACCATATATTTT
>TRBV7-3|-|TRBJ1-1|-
CASSLSGGNTEAFF
TGTGCCAGCAGCTTAAGCGGGGGGAACACTGAAGCTTTCTTT
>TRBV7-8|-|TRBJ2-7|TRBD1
CASSQQPGQGSEQYF
TGTGCCAGCAGCCAACAACCGGGACAGGGATCCGAGCAGTACTTC
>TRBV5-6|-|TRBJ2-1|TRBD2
CASSPLWLILTSGNEQFF
TGTGCCAGCAGCCCTCTTTGGTTGATTTTGACTAGCGGCAATGAGCAGTTCTTC
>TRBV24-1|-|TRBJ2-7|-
CATRQVGDEQYF
TGTGCCACCAGGCAGGTGGGAGACGAGCAGTACTTC
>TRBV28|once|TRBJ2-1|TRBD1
CASSLRPPTGSSYNEQFF
TGTGCCAGCAGTTTACGGCCCCCGACAGGGAGCTCCTACAATGAGCAGTTCTTC
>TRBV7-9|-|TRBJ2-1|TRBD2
CASSSYSGSSYNEQFF
TGTGCCAGCAGCTCCTATAGCGGGAGTTCCTACAATGAGCAGTTCTTC
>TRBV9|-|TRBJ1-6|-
CASSPYLSDSPLHF
TGTGCCAGCAGTCCCTATTTGAGTGATTCACCCCTCCACTTT